These T cell receptor beta chains were read from a single sample in a study of Ad26.COV2.S vaccination and SARS-CoV-2 variants. TCRdb's table, derived via immunoSEQ multiplex PCR, lists solely in-frame clones and lacks some. The table records roughly 350,000 clones, around 89% of them present only once. Specimen: peripheral blood, collected in a trial of Ad26.COV2.S vaccine versus placebo. The receptor set was obtained from a person aged 18-65 years who received the Ad26.COV2.S COVID-19 vaccine or a placebo. Each CDR3 is given with its conserved first and last residue. D genes are given only for firm matches. The size entry is marked missing in some rows and otherwise reads once, few, many or a size class.

abundance	v_gene	d_gene	j_gene	CDR3aa	CDR3nt
NA	TRBV5-6	NA	TRBJ2-7	CASSSFASYEQYF	TGTGCCAGCAGCTCCTTTGCTTCCTACGAGCAGTACTTC
NA	TRBV2	NA	TRBJ2-7	CASSEAPQYEQYF	TGTGCCAGCAGTGAAGCGCCTCAGTACGAGCAGTACTTC
NA	TRBV6-5	NA	TRBJ1-2	CASRVGGAASGGYTF	TGTGCCAGCAGAGTAGGGGGAGCGGCCTCCGGTGGCTACACCTTC
NA	TRBV7-9	NA	TRBJ1-3	CASSSHLHSGNTIYF	TGTGCCAGCAGCTCGCACCTACACTCTGGAAACACCATATATTTT
NA	TRBV5-4	TRBD1	TRBJ2-1	CASNQGANEQFF	TGTGCCAGTAATCAGGGGGCCAATGAGCAGTTCTTC
NA	TRBV2	TRBD1	TRBJ1-3	CASCLDRGATGNTIYF	TGTGCCAGCTGCCTTGACAGGGGAGCCACTGGAAACACCATATATTTT
NA	TRBV7-2	TRBD1	TRBJ2-7	CASSLRPGQGSYEQYF	TGTGCCAGCAGCTTGAGACCGGGACAGGGTTCCTACGAGCAGTACTTC
NA	TRBV6-1	TRBD2	TRBJ2-1	CASSEMYGGSNEQFF	TGTGCCAGCAGTGAAATGTATGGCGGGAGTAATGAGCAGTTCTTC
NA	TRBV24-1	TRBD1	TRBJ1-5	CATSDLRDRAQPQHF	TGTGCCACCAGTGATTTGAGGGACAGGGCACAGCCCCAGCATTTT
NA	TRBV18	NA	TRBJ1-1	CASSPDQARNTEAFF	TGTGCCAGCTCACCAGATCAGGCGAGAAACACTGAAGCTTTCTTT
few	TRBV2	NA	TRBJ1-3	CASKRTEGNTIYF	TGTGCCAGTAAACGGACGGAGGGAAACACCATATATTTT
NA	TRBV5-4	NA	TRBJ1-4	CASSHGPGSGEEKLFF	TGTGCCAGCAGCCATGGACCGGGGTCGGGGGAAGAAAAACTGTTTTTT
NA	TRBV28	NA	TRBJ1-2	CASSYGVGYGYTF	TGTGCCAGCAGTTATGGAGTAGGTTATGGCTACACCTTC
few	TRBV29-1	TRBD1	TRBJ2-2	CSVRGTGALTGELFF	TGCAGCGTGAGGGGGACAGGGGCTCTCACCGGGGAGCTGTTTTTT
NA	TRBV30	NA	TRBJ2-5	CAWRSGNHRETQYF	TGTGCCTGGAGATCAGGGAACCACCGGGAGACCCAGTACTTC
NA	TRBV2	NA	TRBJ2-1	CASSVLQAVGEQFF	TGTGCCAGCAGTGTTCTCCAAGCCGTGGGCGAGCAGTTCTTC
NA	TRBV5-4	NA	TRBJ1-4	CASSLESGSPNEKLFF	TGTGCCAGCAGCTTGGAATCGGGGAGCCCTAATGAAAAACTGTTTTTT
NA	TRBV12-3/TRBV12-4	NA	TRBJ1-2	CASSLTPNYGYTF	TGTGCCAGCAGTTTAACGCCTAACTATGGCTACACCTTC
NA	TRBV9	NA	TRBJ1-1	CASSPDGVFTEAFF	TGTGCCAGCAGCCCTGACGGTGTTTTCACTGAAGCTTTCTTT
NA	TRBV7-9	NA	TRBJ2-7	CASSQGGESYEQYF	TGTGCCAGCAGCCAGGGCGGGGAATCCTACGAGCAGTACTTC
once	TRBV4-3	TRBD1	TRBJ1-1	CASSQDRGQEGTEAFF	TGCGCCAGCAGCCAAGACCGAGGACAGGAGGGCACTGAAGCTTTCTTT
NA	TRBV24-1	NA	TRBJ2-2	CATGGTPFTGELFF	TGTGCCACCGGGGGTACACCCTTCACCGGGGAGCTGTTTTTT
few	TRBV5-4	TRBD2	TRBJ2-7	CASSAGLAGVEQYF	TGTGCCAGCAGCGCGGGACTAGCGGGAGTTGAGCAGTACTTC
NA	TRBV7-9	TRBD2	TRBJ2-5	CASSPSGRIQETQYF	TGTGCCAGCAGCCCTAGCGGGAGGATCCAAGAGACCCAGTACTTC
NA	TRBV19	NA	TRBJ2-7	CASSITGTYEQYF	TGTGCCAGTAGTATAACAGGGACCTACGAGCAGTACTTC
NA	TRBV4-1	NA	TRBJ2-1	CASTSNWGEQFF	TGCGCCAGCACCTCTAACTGGGGTGAGCAGTTCTTC
NA	TRBV11-2	TRBD1	TRBJ2-7	CASSRDSSYEQYF	TGTGCCAGCAGCCGGGACAGCTCCTACGAGCAGTACTTC
NA	TRBV7-9	NA	TRBJ2-5	CASSLASPGVWGKETQYF	TGTGCCAGCAGCTTAGCGTCCCCAGGGGTGTGGGGAAAAGAGACCCAGTACTTC
NA	TRBV19	NA	TRBJ1-5	CASSSPADQPQHF	TGTGCCAGTTCGTCCCCGGCGGATCAGCCCCAGCATTTT
NA	TRBV4-3	NA	TRBJ2-1	CASSHEHKQGYEQFF	TGCGCCAGCAGCCACGAACACAAACAGGGCTATGAGCAGTTCTTC
NA	TRBV11-2	NA	TRBJ1-3	CASSYTDSGNTIYF	TGTGCCAGCAGCTATACAGACTCTGGAAACACCATATATTTT
NA	TRBV5-4	TRBD2	TRBJ2-2	CASSLGLATNTGELFF	TGTGCCAGCAGCCTCGGACTAGCGACCAACACCGGGGAGCTGTTTTTT
NA	TRBV30	NA	TRBJ1-1	CAWSVLGNTEAFF	TGTGCCTGGAGTGTACTAGGGAACACTGAAGCTTTCTTT
NA	TRBV12-3/TRBV12-4	TRBD1	TRBJ2-7	CASSQGQGDEQYF	TGTGCCAGCAGTCAGGGACAGGGGGACGAGCAGTACTTC